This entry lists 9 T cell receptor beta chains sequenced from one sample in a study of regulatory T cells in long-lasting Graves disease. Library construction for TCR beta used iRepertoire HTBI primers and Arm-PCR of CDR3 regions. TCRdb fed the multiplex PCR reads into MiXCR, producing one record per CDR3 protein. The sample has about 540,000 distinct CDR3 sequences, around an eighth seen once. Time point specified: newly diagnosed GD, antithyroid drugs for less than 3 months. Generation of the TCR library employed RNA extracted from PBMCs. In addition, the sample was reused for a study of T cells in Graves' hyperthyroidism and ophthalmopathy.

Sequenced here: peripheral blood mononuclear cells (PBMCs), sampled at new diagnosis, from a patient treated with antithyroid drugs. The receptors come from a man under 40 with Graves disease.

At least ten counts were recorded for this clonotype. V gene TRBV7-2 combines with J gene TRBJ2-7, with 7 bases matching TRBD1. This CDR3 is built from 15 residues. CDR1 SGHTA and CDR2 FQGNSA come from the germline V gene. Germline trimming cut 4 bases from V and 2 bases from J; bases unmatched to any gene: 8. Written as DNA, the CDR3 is TGTGCCAGCAGCTCAGTGACAGGGTCCGCCTACGAGCAGTACTTC. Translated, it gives CASSSVTGSAYEQYF.

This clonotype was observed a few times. The CDR3 is CASSREFLAGENEQYF. The CDR3, as DNA: TGTGCCAGCAGCCGAGAATTTTTAGCGGGAGAAAACGAGCAGTACTTC. The chain links TRBV7-9 to TRBJ2-7; 9 positions match TRBD2. The V segment lost 5 bases and the J segment 5 bases; nucleotides outside the gene matches: 13. CDR1 SEHNR and CDR2 FQNEAQ come from the germline V gene (reference sequence). The CDR3 sequence is 16 residues long.

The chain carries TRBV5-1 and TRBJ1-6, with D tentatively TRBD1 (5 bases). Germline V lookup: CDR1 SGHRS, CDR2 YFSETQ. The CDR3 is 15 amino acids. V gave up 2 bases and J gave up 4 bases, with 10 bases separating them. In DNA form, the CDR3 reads TGCGCCAGCAGCTTACCCACAGGATATAATTCACCCCTCCACTTT. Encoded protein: CASSLPTGYNSPLHF.

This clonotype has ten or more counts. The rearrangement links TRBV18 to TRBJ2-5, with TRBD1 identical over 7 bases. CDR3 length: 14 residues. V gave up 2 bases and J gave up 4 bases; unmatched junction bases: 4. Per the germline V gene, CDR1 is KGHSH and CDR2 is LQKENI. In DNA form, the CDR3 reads TGTGCCAGCTCACCAACAGGGGCCGGAGAGACCCAGTACTTC. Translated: CASSPTGAGETQYF.

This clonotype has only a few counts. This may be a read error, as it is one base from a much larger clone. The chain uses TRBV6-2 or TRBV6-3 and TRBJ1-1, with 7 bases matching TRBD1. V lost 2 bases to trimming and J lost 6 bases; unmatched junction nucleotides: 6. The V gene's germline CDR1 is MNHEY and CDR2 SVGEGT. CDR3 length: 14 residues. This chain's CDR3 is CASSYDREDAEAFF. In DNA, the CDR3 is TGTGCCAGCAGTTACGACAGGGAAGACGCTGAAGCTTTCTTT.

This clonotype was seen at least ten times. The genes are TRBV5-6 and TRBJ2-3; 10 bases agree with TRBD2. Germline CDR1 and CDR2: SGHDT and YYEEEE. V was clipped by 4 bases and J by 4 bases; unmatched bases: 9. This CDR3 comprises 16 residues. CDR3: CASSRFLAGEADTQYF. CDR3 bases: TGTGCCAGCAGCCGATTCCTAGCGGGGGAGGCAGATACGCAGTATTTT. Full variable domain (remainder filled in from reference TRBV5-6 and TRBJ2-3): DAGVTQSPTHLIKTRGQQVTLRCSPKSGHDTVSWYQQALGQGPQFIFQYYEEEERQRGNFPDRFSGHQFPNYSSELNVNALLLGDSALYLCASSRFLAGEADTQYFGPGTRLTVL.

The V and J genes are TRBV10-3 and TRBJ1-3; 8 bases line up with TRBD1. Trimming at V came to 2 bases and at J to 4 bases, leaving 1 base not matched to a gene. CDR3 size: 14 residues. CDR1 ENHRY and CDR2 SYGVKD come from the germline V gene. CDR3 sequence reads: CAISEDRGGNTIYF. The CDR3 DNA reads TGTGCCATCAGTGAGGACAGGGGAGGAAACACCATATATTTT.

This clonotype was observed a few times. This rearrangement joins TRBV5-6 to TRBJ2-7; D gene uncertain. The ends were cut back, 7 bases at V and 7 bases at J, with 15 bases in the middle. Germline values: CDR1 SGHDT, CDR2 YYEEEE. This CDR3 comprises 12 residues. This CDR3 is CASCVGIGEQYF. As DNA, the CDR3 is TGTGCCAGCTGCGTAGGGATAGGGGAGCAGTACTTC.

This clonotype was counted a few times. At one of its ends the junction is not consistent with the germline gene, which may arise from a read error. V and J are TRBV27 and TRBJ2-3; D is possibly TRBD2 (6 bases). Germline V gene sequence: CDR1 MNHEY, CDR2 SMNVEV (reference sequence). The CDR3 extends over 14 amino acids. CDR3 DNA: TGCGCCAGCAGTGTCGGGAGTCCGTCAGATACGCAGTATTTT. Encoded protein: CASSVGSPSDTQYF.